This TCR beta chain was observed in a study of OX40 agonist ivuxolimab in advanced cancers. Assay: immunoSEQ multiplex PCR; the TCRdb copy retains only in-frame clones and omits some. The sample consists of about 36,000 clones, roughly 80% of them appearing once. This clone was seen only a few times. The V gene's germline CDR1 is SGDLS and CDR2 YYNGEE. The germline V and J ends were trimmed by 3 bases and 7 bases, with 20 bases remaining between them. The CDR3 is made up of 16 amino acids. The chain is built from TRBV9 and TRBJ2-1, with a tentative D call TRBD2 (7 bases). This specimen was CD4+ or CD8+ T cells sorted from blood, taken in a trial of the OX40 agonist ivuxolimab. This TCR came from an adult with an advanced solid tumor such as melanoma, head and neck, liver or kidney cancer. The CDR3, as DNA: TGTGCCAGCAGCGACAGGGCTAGCGGAAGCGGGAATGAGCAGTTCTTC. Residues: CASSDRASGSGNEQFF.